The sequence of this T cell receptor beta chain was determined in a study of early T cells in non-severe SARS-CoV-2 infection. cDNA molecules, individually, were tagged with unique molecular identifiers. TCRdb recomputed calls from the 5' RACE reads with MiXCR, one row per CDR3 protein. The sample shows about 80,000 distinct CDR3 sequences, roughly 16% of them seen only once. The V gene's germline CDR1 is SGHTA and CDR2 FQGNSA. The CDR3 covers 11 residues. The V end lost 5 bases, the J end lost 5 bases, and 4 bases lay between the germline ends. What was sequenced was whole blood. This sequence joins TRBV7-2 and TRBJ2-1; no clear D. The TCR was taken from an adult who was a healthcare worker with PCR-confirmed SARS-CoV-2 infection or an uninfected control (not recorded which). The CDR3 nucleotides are TGTGCCAGCAGCCTCCACAATGAGCAGTTCTTC. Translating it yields CASSLHNEQFF.